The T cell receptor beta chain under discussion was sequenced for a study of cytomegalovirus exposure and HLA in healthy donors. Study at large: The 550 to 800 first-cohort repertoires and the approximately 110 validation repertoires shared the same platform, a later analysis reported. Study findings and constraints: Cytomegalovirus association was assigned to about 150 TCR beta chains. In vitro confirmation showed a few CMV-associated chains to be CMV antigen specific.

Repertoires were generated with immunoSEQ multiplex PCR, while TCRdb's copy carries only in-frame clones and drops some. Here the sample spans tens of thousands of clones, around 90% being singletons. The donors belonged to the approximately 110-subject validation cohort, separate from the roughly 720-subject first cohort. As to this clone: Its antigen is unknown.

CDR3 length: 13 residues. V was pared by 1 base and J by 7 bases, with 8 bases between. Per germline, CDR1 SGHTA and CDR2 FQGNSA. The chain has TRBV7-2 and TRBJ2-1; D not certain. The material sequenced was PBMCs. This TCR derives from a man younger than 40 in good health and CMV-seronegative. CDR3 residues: CASSLVVLNEQFF. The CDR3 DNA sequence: TGTGCCAGCAGCTTAGTAGTCCTAAATGAGCAGTTCTTC.